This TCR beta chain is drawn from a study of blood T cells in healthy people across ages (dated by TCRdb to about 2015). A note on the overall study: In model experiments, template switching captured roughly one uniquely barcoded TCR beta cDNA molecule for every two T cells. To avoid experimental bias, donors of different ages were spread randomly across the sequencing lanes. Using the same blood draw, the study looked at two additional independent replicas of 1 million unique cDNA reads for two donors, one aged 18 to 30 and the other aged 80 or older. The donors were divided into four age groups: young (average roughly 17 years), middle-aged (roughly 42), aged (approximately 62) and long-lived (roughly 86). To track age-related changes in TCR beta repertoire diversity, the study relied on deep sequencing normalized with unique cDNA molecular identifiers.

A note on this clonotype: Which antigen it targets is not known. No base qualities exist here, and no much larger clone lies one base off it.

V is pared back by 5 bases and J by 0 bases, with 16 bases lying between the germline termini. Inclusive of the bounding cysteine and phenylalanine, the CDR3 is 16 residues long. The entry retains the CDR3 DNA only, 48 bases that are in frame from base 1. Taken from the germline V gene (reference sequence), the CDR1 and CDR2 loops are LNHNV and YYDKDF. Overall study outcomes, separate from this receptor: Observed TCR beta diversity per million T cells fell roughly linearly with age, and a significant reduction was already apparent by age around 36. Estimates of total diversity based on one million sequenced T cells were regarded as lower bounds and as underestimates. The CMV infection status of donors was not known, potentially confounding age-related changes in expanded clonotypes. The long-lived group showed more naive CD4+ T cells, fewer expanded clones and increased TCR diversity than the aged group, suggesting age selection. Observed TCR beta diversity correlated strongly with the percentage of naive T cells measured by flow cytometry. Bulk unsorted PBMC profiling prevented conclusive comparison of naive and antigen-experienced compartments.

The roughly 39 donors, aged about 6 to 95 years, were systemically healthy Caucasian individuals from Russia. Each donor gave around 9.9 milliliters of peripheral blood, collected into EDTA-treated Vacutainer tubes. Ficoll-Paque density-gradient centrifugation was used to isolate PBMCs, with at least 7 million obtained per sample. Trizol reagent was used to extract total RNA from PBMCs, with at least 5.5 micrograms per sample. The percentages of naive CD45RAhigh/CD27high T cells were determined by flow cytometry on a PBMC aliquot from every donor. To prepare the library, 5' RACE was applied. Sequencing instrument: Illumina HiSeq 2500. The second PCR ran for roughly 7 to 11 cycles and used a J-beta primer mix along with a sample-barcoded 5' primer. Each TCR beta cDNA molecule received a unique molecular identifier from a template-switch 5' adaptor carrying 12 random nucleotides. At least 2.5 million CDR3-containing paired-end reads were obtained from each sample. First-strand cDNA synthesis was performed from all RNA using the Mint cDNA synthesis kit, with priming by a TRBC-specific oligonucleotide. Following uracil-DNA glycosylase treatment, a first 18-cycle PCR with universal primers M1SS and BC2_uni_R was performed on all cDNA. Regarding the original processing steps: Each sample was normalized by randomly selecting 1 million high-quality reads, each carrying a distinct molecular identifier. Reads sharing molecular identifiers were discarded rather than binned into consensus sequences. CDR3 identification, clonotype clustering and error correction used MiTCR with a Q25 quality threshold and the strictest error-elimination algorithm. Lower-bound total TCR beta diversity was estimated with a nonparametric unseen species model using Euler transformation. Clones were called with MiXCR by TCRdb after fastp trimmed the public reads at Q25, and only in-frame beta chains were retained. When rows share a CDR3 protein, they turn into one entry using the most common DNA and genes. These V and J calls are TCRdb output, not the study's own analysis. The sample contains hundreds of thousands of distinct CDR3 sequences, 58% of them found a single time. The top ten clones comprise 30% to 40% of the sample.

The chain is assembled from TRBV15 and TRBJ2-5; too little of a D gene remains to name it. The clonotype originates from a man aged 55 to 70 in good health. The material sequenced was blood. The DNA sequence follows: TGTGCCACCAGCCCCCCGAGACAACCTCACCAAGAGACCCAGTACTTC. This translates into CATSPPRQPHQETQYF.